These 29 T cell receptor beta chains came from one sample sequenced in a study of CD8+ T cells in alopecia areata. RNA extraction and reverse transcription yielded cDNA as sequencing template. Sequencing used immunoSEQ multiplex PCR; TCRdb keeps in-frame clones, though not all of them. Of tens of thousands of clones in the sample, just over 50% are singletons; the top ten hold 5.5% to 6.5%. The specimen was NKG2D-high CD8+ T cells sorted from blood. These receptors originate from a human donor with alopecia areata.

The chain uses TRBV9 and TRBJ2-2; D not certain. The CDR3 runs to 13 residues. Germline assignment: CDR1 SGDLS and CDR2 YYNGEE. The ends were cut back, 1 base at V and 3 bases at J, with 4 bases in the middle. The CDR3 nucleotides read TGTGCCAGCAGCGTAATGGACACCGGGGAGCTGTTTTTT. Amino acid sequence: CASSVMDTGELFF.

This clone was counted between two and nine times. The genes are TRBV29-1 and TRBJ1-3; 7 bases agree with TRBD1. CDR1 is SQVTM and CDR2 is ANQGSEA in the germline V gene. V trimming: 7 bases; J trimming: 4 bases; junction bases outside the gene matches: 7. This CDR3 is 13 amino acids long. The CDR3 DNA reads TGCAGCGGAGCAGGGGACAGCGGAAACACCATATATTTT. Residues: CSGAGDSGNTIYF.

The chain couples TRBV9 to TRBJ2-3; D gene ambiguous. The ends were cut back, 3 bases at V and 0 bases at J, with 8 bases in the middle. The CDR3 extends over 14 amino acids. The V gene's germline CDR1 is SGDLS and CDR2 YYNGEE. CDR3 sequence (DNA): TGTGCCAGCAGCGGACGCGTGAGCACAGATACGCAGTATTTT. This translates into CASSGRVSTDTQYF.

This chain connects TRBV5-6 to TRBJ1-5; 8 nucleotides line up with TRBD1. This CDR3 region has 13 residues. CDR1 is SGHDT, CDR2 YYEEEE, per germline. Germline trimming cut 5 bases from V and 6 bases from J; bases unmatched to any gene: 4. The CDR3 is CASSRTGSQPQHF. In nucleotides, the CDR3 is TGTGCCAGCAGTCGGACAGGGAGTCAGCCCCAGCATTTT.

V and J are TRBV6-5 and TRBJ1-1; TRBD1 is a possible D gene (6 bases). CDR1 is MNHEY and CDR2 is SVGAGI in the germline V gene. The length of the CDR3 is 12 residues. Between the trimmed V and J ends, which lost 9 bases and 4 bases, there was a span of 12 bases. The CDR3 DNA is TGTGCCAGTCAGGGACAAGTCACTGAAGCTTTCTTT. Protein product: CASQGQVTEAFF.

This clone was counted once. The V call is TRBV4-1, the J call TRBJ1-2, with 7 bases aligning to TRBD1. J lost 6 bases, V lost 4 bases, and 17 bases had no gene match. From germline, CDR1 is MGHRA and CDR2 YSYEKL. This CDR3 is built from 17 residues. The CDR3 is CASSLITRGPTPDGYTF. The CDR3, as DNA: TGCGCCAGCAGCCTCATTACGAGGGGGCCAACCCCTGATGGCTACACCTTC.

This clone was seen a few times. V and J are TRBV29-1 and TRBJ1-2, with 9 bases matching TRBD1. The ends lost 6 bases at V and 6 bases at J; junction bases unmatched: 8. Germline V gives CDR1 SQVTM, CDR2 ANQGSEA. CDR3 length: 13 amino acids. The CDR3 DNA follows: TGCAGCGTCAACGGACAGGGGCTAAATGGCTACACCTTC. It yields the protein CSVNGQGLNGYTF. Filled out from reference TRBV29-1 and TRBJ1-2, the complete variable domain reads SAVISQKPSRDICQRGTSLTIQCQVDSQVTMMFWYRQQPGQSLTLIATANQGSEATYESGFVIDKFPISRPNLTFSTLTVSNMSPEDSSIYLCSVNGQGLNGYTFGSGTRLTVV.

In its sample, this clone was seen a few times. The chain couples TRBV18 to TRBJ2-1; 8 nucleotides line up with TRBD1. This CDR3 comprises 13 residues. The germline V gene has CDR1 KGHSH and CDR2 LQKENI. V shed 5 bases and J 8 bases; nucleotides not matched to a gene: 5. CDR3 region: CASSSQGQDEQFF. CDR3 bases: TGTGCCAGCTCATCGCAGGGACAGGATGAGCAGTTCTTC.

The rearrangement joins TRBV18 to TRBJ2-1, with 10 bases identical to TRBD2. The CDR3 length is 19 residues. Germline V gene lookup returns CDR1 KGHSH and CDR2 LQKENI. The ends lost 3 bases at V and 3 bases at J; junction bases unmatched: 14. CDR3 coding DNA: TGTGCCAGCTCACCGAAGACAGTAGTAGCGGGAGGTAACTACAATGAGCAGTTCTTC. The encoded protein is CASSPKTVVAGGNYNEQFF.

This chain joins TRBV14 and TRBJ2-7; TRBD1 matches at 9 bases. The CDR3 runs to 16 residues. The J segment lost 3 bases and the V segment lost 0 bases, leaving 6 bases of the junction unmatched. Per the germline V gene, CDR1 is SGHDN and CDR2 is FVKESK. This chain's CDR3 is CASSQDPGTGFYEQYF. The CDR3 bases are TGTGCCAGCAGCCAAGATCCCGGGACAGGGTTCTACGAGCAGTACTTC.

The V call is TRBV7-9, the J call TRBJ2-5, with D possibly being TRBD1 or TRBD2 (5 bases each). The CDR3 has 14 residues. The germline CDR1 and CDR2 sequences are SEHNR and FQNEAQ (reference sequence). V lost 5 bases to trimming and J lost 5 bases, with 15 bases between them. CDR3 coding DNA: TGTGCCAGCAGCCCCCGGGGCGTGAAGGAGACCCAGTACTTC. Amino acid sequence: CASSPRGVKETQYF.

The V call is TRBV27, the J call TRBJ1-1, with a possible D match to TRBD1 (5 bases). Per the germline V gene, CDR1 is MNHEY and CDR2 is SMNVEV (reference sequence). This CDR3 contains 14 residues. V was pared by 6 bases and J by 2 bases, with 13 bases between. The CDR3 here is CASSHGGGNTEAFF. In nucleotides, the CDR3 is TGTGCCAGCAGCCATGGCGGGGGAAACACTGAAGCTTTCTTT.

The rearrangement joins TRBV27 to TRBJ2-5, with 10 nucleotides matching TRBD1. This CDR3 region has 16 residues. In germline, CDR1 is MNHEY, CDR2 SMNVEV (reference sequence). V lost 5 bases to trimming and J lost 5 bases; unmatched junction nucleotides: 11. Here the CDR3 reads CASSPIPGTGEETQYF. The DNA for the CDR3 is TGTGCCAGCAGTCCCATTCCTGGGACAGGGGAGGAGACCCAGTACTTC.

The CDR3, as DNA: TGTGCCAGTCACCCAAGACTAGCGGATTCTACCTACGAGCAGTACTTC. Translation gives CASHPRLADSTYEQYF. The genes are TRBV28 and TRBJ2-7; 9 bases line up with TRBD2. The V and J ends lost 9 bases and 2 bases, in that order; junction bases with no gene match: 14. The CDR3 extends over 16 amino acids. Germline V gives CDR1 MDHEN, CDR2 SYDVKM.

The chain uses TRBV7-2 and TRBJ2-1; 9 bases match TRBD1. The CDR3 spans 15 residues. Germline V gene lookup returns CDR1 SGHTA and CDR2 FQGNSA. J was trimmed by 6 bases and V by 8 bases; bases with no gene match: 11. The CDR3 is CASSQGQGTLNEQFF. The CDR3 bases are TGTGCCAGCTCACAGGGACAGGGAACTCTCAATGAGCAGTTCTTC.

This clone was recorded a few times. The rearrangement links TRBV28 to TRBJ2-2; tentatively, D is TRBD2 (6 bases). Trimming took 3 bases from V and 5 from J, leaving 16 bases between them. The V gene's germline CDR1 is MDHEN and CDR2 SYDVKM. The CDR3 is made up of 16 amino acids. This CDR3 is CASSLGLVAGTGELFF. The CDR3 DNA is TGTGCCAGCAGTTTGGGGCTGGTCGCGGGGACCGGGGAGCTGTTTTTT.

The chain uses TRBV11-2 and TRBJ2-7, with a possible D match to TRBD2 (5 bases). Per germline, CDR1 SGHAT and CDR2 FQNNGV. The length of the CDR3 is 15 residues. The V gene lost 0 bases and the J gene lost 0 bases, with 9 bases spanning the gap. CDR3 amino acids: CASSLEVSDSYEQYF. CDR3 nucleotide sequence: TGTGCCAGCAGCTTAGAGGTTAGCGACTCCTACGAGCAGTACTTC.

The gene calls are TRBV20-1 and TRBJ2-1; D is unclear. Germline CDR1 is DFQATT and CDR2 is SNEGSKA (reference sequence). Trimming stripped 3 bases from V and 7 bases from J, with 4 bases between. There are 10 residues in the CDR3. The CDR3 reads CSARINEQFF. CDR3 sequence (DNA): TGCAGTGCTAGGATAAATGAGCAGTTCTTC.

The chain links TRBV11-2 to TRBJ2-7; weak D call: TRBD1 (5 bases). Between the trimmed V and J ends, which lost 1 base and 3 bases, there was a span of 10 bases. There are 14 residues in the CDR3. Germline loops: CDR1 SGHAT, CDR2 FQNNGV. This chain's CDR3 is CASSLGQGDYEQYF. CDR3 nucleotide sequence: TGTGCCAGCAGCTTAGGTCAGGGCGACTACGAGCAGTACTTC. The variable domain in full, completed from reference TRBV11-2 and TRBJ2-7, reads EAGVAQSPRYKIIEKRQSVAFWCNPISGHATLYWYQQILGQGPKLLIQFQNNGVVDDSQLPKDRFSAERLKGVDSTLKIQPAKLEDSAVYLCASSLGQGDYEQYFGPGTRLTVT.

The rearrangement uses TRBV29-1 and TRBJ2-5; 14 nucleotides line up with TRBD2. Judging by the DNA end, TRBJ2-7 fits better; the J call may be wrong. The CDR3 totals 13 residues. Germline V lookup: CDR1 SQVTM, CDR2 ANQGSEA. The CDR3 protein is CSILGLAGGEQYF. The CDR3 DNA follows: TGCAGCATCCTCGGACTAGCGGGAGGCGAGCAGTACTTC.

The chain uses TRBV4-1 and TRBJ2-2; 11 bases align to TRBD2. CDR3 length: 19 residues. The germline V gene encodes CDR1 MGHRA and CDR2 YSYEKL. J lost 3 bases, V lost 1 base, and 10 bases had no gene match. The CDR3 DNA sequence: TGCGCCAGCAGCCAAGGGCGTACTAGCGGGAGTGCGGACACCGGGGAGCTGTTTTTT. Its protein product is CASSQGRTSGSADTGELFF.

The V and J genes are TRBV29-1 and TRBJ1-2; D call uncertain. Germline lookup yields CDR1 SQVTM and CDR2 ANQGSEA. V was trimmed by 1 base and J by 6 bases, leaving 6 bases between them. The CDR3 length is 11 residues. CDR3 nucleotide sequence: TGCAGCGTTGAAGTGGCCAATGGCTACACCTTC. It is translated as CSVEVANGYTF.

This clone was seen more than once but under ten times. V and J are TRBV14 and TRBJ1-1; the match to TRBD1 covers 9 bases. With 4 bases clipped from V and 0 bases from J, the junction kept 12 bases outside the gene matches. This CDR3 region has 18 residues. Germline V gives CDR1 SGHDN, CDR2 FVKESK. CDR3: CASSPFLGQGWMNTEAFF. The CDR3 DNA is TGTGCCAGCAGCCCGTTCTTGGGACAGGGCTGGATGAACACTGAAGCTTTCTTT.

This chain uses TRBV4-2 with TRBJ2-1, with 8 bases identical to TRBD1. This CDR3 comprises 13 residues. Trimming took 1 base from V and 9 from J; bases not matched to a gene: 2. CDR1 LGHNA and CDR2 YNFKEQ come from the germline V gene. CDR3 in DNA: TGTGCCAGCAGCCAAGGGACAGGGACTGAGCAGTTCTTC. Its translation: CASSQGTGTEQFF.

The V gene is TRBV5-6, the J gene TRBJ1-2; the D is unclear. The CDR3 spans 16 residues. Germline V gives CDR1 SGHDT, CDR2 YYEEEE. V lost 0 bases and J 8 bases, leaving 20 bases between the germline ends. CDR3 sequence (DNA): TGTGCCAGCAGCTTGGCTCTCGGGCAGGCCGGGAAGGGCTACACCTTC. This sequence encodes CASSLALGQAGKGYTF.

The chain couples TRBV4-1 to TRBJ2-5; 7 nucleotides match TRBD2. The CDR3 covers 17 residues. The junction had 9 bases not matched to a gene; V was cut back by 1 base and J by 1 base. Germline values: CDR1 MGHRA, CDR2 YSYEKL. CDR3 protein: CASSQARASGPQETQYF. Written as DNA, the CDR3 is TGCGCCAGCAGCCAAGCGAGGGCTAGCGGACCCCAAGAGACCCAGTACTTC.

The chain employs TRBV23-1 and TRBJ2-6; 9 nucleotides align to TRBD1. TRBV23-1 is marked as an open reading frame, function uncertain. The V gene end was trimmed by 6 bases and the J gene end by 0 bases; junction bases not matched to a gene: 21. This CDR3 spans 22 amino acids. This chain's CDR3 is CASRLRDRAPNIENSGANVLTF. Written as DNA, the CDR3 is TGCGCCAGCAGACTCCGGGACAGGGCCCCCAACATAGAAAACTCTGGGGCCAACGTCCTGACTTTC.

The chain is built from TRBV15 and TRBJ2-5; weak D call: TRBD2 (6 bases). V was cut by 4 bases and J by 5 bases, with 11 bases left in between. The CDR3 consists of 13 residues. Germline loops: CDR1 LNHNV, CDR2 YYDKDF (reference sequence). CDR3 in amino acids: CATSIGGIETQYF. The DNA of the CDR3 is TGTGCCACCAGCATAGGCGGGATCGAGACCCAGTACTTC.

This rearrangement joins TRBV27 to TRBJ1-5, with D unresolved. Germline V gives CDR1 MNHEY, CDR2 SMNVEV (reference sequence). Trimming took 5 bases from V and 3 from J, leaving 14 bases between them. The CDR3 spans 15 residues. The CDR3 protein is CASSPLGNPNQPQHF. Written as DNA, the CDR3 is TGTGCCAGCAGTCCTCTGGGGAACCCCAATCAGCCCCAGCATTTT.